Reported below is one TCR beta chain. The specificity of this receptor is unknown. Nothing much larger sits one base from this clone, and base qualities are not available. These data originate in a study of blood T cell repertoires in COVID-19 (dated by TCRdb to about 2020). For context, the study as a whole: Samples from collaborators originated in the United States, Italy and Spain and spanned both the acute and convalescent phases of COVID-19. The material from the prospective study consisted of cDNA or gDNA derived from T cells, B-cell-depleted T cells, or PBMCs. A de-identified subject ID, COVID-19 status, age in years and sex were almost always included in the sample metadata. The dataset comprised deeply sampled blood TCRbeta repertoires from subjects exposed to, actively infected with, or recovered from COVID-19. Samples were obtained from the ongoing ImmuneRACE study (first 160 participants) and from over 1,000 subjects provided by 6 global collaborators. HLA class I and class II types, where available, came from metadata supplied by the sample provider rather than from assay-based typing. The repertoires were released in a freely available public database meant as a resource for research on the immune response to SARS-CoV-2. On the study overall, not on this receptor specifically: The amount of clinical and demographic metadata varied by source and participant and was provided uncurated.

TCRbeta CDR3 regions were amplified from genomic DNA by means of the immunoSEQ Assay, a bias-controlled multiplex PCR. The original pipeline was this. Nucleated cell counts per sample were estimated from amplification of reference gene primers within the assay. To quantify the absolute abundance of each unique TCRbeta CDR3 rearrangement, sequence reads were collapsed and filtered. Productive Simpson clonality was computed per sample as the square root of Simpson's diversity index over productive rearrangements. Held by TCRdb, this immuneACCESS table contains in-frame sequences only and omits some clones. Under half of the omission traces to an unresolved V gene where checked; the cause of the rest is unknown. V, J and clone size are taken as reported in that table, and D and trimming were inferred from the DNA itself. The sample table records some 200,000 clones; roughly 86% of these occur just once. Clones ranked in the top ten supply approximately 2.5% of the sample.

Each collaborating institution followed its own protocols to collect whole blood in K2EDTA tubes. Collaborator samples were shipped for TCRbeta analysis as frozen whole blood, isolated PBMCs, or DNA extracted from either sample type. Sequences LNHDA (CDR1) and SQIVND (CDR2) are obtained from the germline V gene (reference sequence). The cysteine opens and the phenylalanine closes a CDR3 of 19 amino acids. The retained sequence is limited to the CDR3, 57 bases, with the frame set at the first base. V loses 3 bases, J loses 0 bases, and the germline ends lie 21 bases apart. Input material: peripheral blood. The TCR was taken from a man aged 35-49 years with active or convalescent COVID-19. The sequence joins TRBV19 to TRBJ1-3, with TRBD1 perhaps the D gene, on 5 matching bases. The DNA is TGTGCCAGTAGTATTCCTAAATACAGGAGTTCCCCCTCTGGAAACACCATATATTTT. Its coded protein is CASSIPKYRSSPSGNTIYF.